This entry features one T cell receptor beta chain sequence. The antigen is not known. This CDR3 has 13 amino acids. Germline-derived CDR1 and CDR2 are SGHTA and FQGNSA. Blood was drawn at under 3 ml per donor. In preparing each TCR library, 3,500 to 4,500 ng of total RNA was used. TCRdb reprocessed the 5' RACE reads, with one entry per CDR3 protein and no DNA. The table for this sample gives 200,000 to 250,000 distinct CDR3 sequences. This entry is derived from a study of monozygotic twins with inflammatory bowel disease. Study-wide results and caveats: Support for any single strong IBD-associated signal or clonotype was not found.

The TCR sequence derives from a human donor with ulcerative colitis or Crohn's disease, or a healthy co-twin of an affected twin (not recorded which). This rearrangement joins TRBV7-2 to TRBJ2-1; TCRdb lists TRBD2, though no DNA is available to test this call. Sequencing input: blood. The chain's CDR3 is CASSPSRTNEQFF.